Presented here are 27 T cell receptor beta chains from one specimen sequenced in a study of CD8 T cells in ankylosing spondylitis. TCRdb ran MiXCR on the 5' RACE reads and lists one entry per CDR3 protein. The sample consists of approximately 140,000 distinct CDR3 sequences, around 45% of them appearing once. Specimen: synovial fluid, either unsorted or a sorted T cell fraction (not recorded which). Every receptor here comes from a male donor with ankylosing spondylitis.

This clonotype has only a few counts. This chain joins TRBV4-1 and TRBJ2-5; D call uncertain. V gave up 3 bases and J gave up 0 bases, with 5 bases separating them. Germline V gene lookup returns CDR1 MGHRA and CDR2 YSYEKL. This CDR3 is built from 13 residues. CDR3 in amino acids: CASSHYYQETQYF. The CDR3 nucleotides are TGCGCCAGCAGCCACTATTACCAAGAGACCCAGTACTTC.

The rearrangement uses TRBV4-1 and TRBJ2-1, with D possibly being TRBD1 (6 bases). This CDR3 region has 15 residues. Germline assignment: CDR1 MGHRA and CDR2 YSYEKL. V shed 3 bases and J shed 4 bases, with 13 bases lying between them. The CDR3 nucleotides read TGCGCCAGCAGCCACCTAAACACAGGGTACAATGAGCAGTTCTTC. This gives the protein CASSHLNTGYNEQFF.

This clonotype was observed many times. The chain couples TRBV12-3 or TRBV12-4 to TRBJ1-1, with no clear D. The V gene lost 6 bases and the J gene lost 8 bases, with 16 bases spanning the gap. CDR3 length: 13 amino acids. The CDR3 sequence: CASSNRPGSEAFF. The CDR3 DNA reads as TGTGCCAGCAGCAATCGGCCGGGATCCGAAGCTTTCTTT.

The chain uses TRBV7-6 and TRBJ2-3; TRBD2 is a possible D gene (5 bases). The CDR3 covers 17 residues. Germline V gives CDR1 SGHVS, CDR2 FNYEAQ. V lost 1 base to trimming and J lost 8 bases, with 22 bases between them. The CDR3 here is CASSLEDALAAAGTQYF. The CDR3 nucleotides are TGTGCCAGCAGCTTAGAAGACGCCCTAGCCGCCGCCGGTACGCAGTATTTT. Variable domain in full (rest from reference TRBV7-6 and TRBJ2-3): GAGVSQSPRYKVTKRGQDVALRCDPISGHVSLYWYRQALGQGPEFLTYFNYEAQQDKSGLPNDRFSAERPEGSISTLTIQRTEQRDSAMYRCASSLEDALAAAGTQYFGPGTRLTVL.

Many counts were recorded for this clonotype. The chain has TRBV15 and TRBJ2-7, with a possible D match to TRBD2 (6 bases). From germline, CDR1 is LNHNV and CDR2 YYDKDF (reference sequence). The CDR3 runs to 16 residues. Trimming shortened V by 0 bases and J by 2 bases, and 14 bases separated the two germline ends. CDR3 nucleotide sequence: TGTGCCACCAGCAGAGATAGCGGCCAGGAGACCTACGAGCAGTACTTC. As protein: CATSRDSGQETYEQYF. The full variable domain, rest sourced from reference TRBV15 and TRBJ2-7, is DAMVIQNPRYQVTQFGKPVTLSCSQTLNHNVMYWYQQKSSQAPKLLFHYYDKDFNNEADTPDNFQSRRPNTSFCFLDIRSPGLGDTAMYLCATSRDSGQETYEQYFGPGTRLTVT.

The gene calls are TRBV7-9 and TRBJ2-1; D is tentatively TRBD1 or TRBD2 (5 bases each). Germline assignment: CDR1 SEHNR and CDR2 FQNEAQ (reference sequence). Trimming pared 4 bases from V and 1 base from J, leaving 14 bases between. The CDR3 is 16 residues long. CDR3 loop: CASSWGNLVSYNEQFF. The CDR3 DNA reads TGTGCCAGCAGCTGGGGGAATTTGGTGTCCTACAATGAGCAGTTCTTC.

This clonotype showed up just once. V gene TRBV7-9 combines with J gene TRBJ1-2, with TRBD1 matching 8 bases. Per the germline V gene, CDR1 is SEHNR and CDR2 is FQNEAQ (reference sequence). The CDR3 sequence is 15 residues long. The V and J ends lost 2 bases and 4 bases, in that order; junction bases with no gene match: 6. CDR3 loop: CASSLSPGGLYGYTF. The DNA for the CDR3 is TGTGCCAGCAGCTTAAGTCCAGGGGGCCTCTATGGCTACACCTTC.

This clonotype showed up just a few times. The chain is built from TRBV4-1 and TRBJ2-1; D not resolved. The CDR3 is 17 amino acids. The V gene lost 0 bases and the J gene lost 2 bases, with 14 bases spanning the gap. Per germline, CDR1 MGHRA and CDR2 YSYEKL. CDR3 coding DNA: TGCGCCAGCAGCCAAGAGGCCCCCGGGTCCGCCTACAATGAGCAGTTCTTC. It specifies CASSQEAPGSAYNEQFF.

This chain uses TRBV6-5 with TRBJ1-1; a weak D match, TRBD1 (6 bases). The length of the CDR3 is 15 residues. Germline CDR1 MNHEY, CDR2 SVGAGI. The V end was cut by 0 bases, the J end by 6 bases, with 14 bases between. The CDR3 DNA reads as TGTGCCAGCAGTTACTCGGGAGGGGGGAGCGCTGAAGCTTTCTTT. It codes for CASSYSGGGSAEAFF.

The chain couples TRBV13 to TRBJ1-1; 9 bases line up with TRBD1. Germline lookup yields CDR1 PRHDT and CDR2 FYEKMQ (reference sequence). The CDR3 runs to 18 residues. J lost 1 base, V lost 4 bases, and 13 bases had no gene match. The CDR3 coding sequence is TGTGCCAGCAGCTCCTATCTTTTGTGGGGACAGGGGAACACTGAAGCTTTCTTT. It is translated as CASSSYLLWGQGNTEAFF.

This clonotype has more than one count but fewer than ten. The chain links TRBV20-1 to TRBJ2-7, with 7 bases lining up with TRBD2. The ends lost 3 bases at V and 3 bases at J; junction bases unmatched: 11. Looked up from germline, CDR1 is DFQATT and CDR2 is SNEGSKA (reference sequence). This CDR3 spans 15 amino acids. The CDR3 spells CSASRAGEDHYEQYF. CDR3 sequence (DNA): TGCAGTGCTAGTCGGGCGGGGGAGGATCACTACGAGCAGTACTTC.

This clonotype was recorded a few times. This sequence joins TRBV7-3 and TRBJ2-5; a weak D match, TRBD1 (6 bases). Trimming removed 0 bases at V and 3 bases at J, with 11 bases between. Germline CDR1 SGHTA, CDR2 FQGTGA. This CDR3 has 15 amino acids. The CDR3 protein is CASSLTLGAEETQYF. The CDR3 DNA reads as TGTGCCAGCAGCTTAACGTTGGGGGCAGAAGAGACCCAGTACTTC.

The chain couples TRBV6-2 or TRBV6-3 to TRBJ2-2; TRBD2 matches 14 bases. V was pared by 8 bases and J by 5 bases, with 10 bases of the junction left unmatched. CDR3 length: 17 amino acids. Germline-derived CDR1 and CDR2 are MNHEY and SVGEGT. The CDR3 DNA reads as TGTGCCAGCCCCCTGGGACTAGCGGGAGAACGGACCGGGGAGCTGTTTTTT. Translating it yields CASPLGLAGERTGELFF.

J is TRBJ2-2 and V is TRBV10-3, with D perhaps given as TRBD1 or TRBD2 (5 bases each). V lost 6 bases and J lost 7, with 24 bases in between. The CDR3 runs 17 residues. CDR1 is ENHRY and CDR2 is SYGVKD in the germline V gene. In DNA form, the CDR3 reads TGTGCCATCAGAATAAACGATCCGGGACCGCTGGTCGGGGAGCTGTTTTTT. Translating gives CAIRINDPGPLVGELFF.

The sample holds a few counts of this clonotype. The genes are TRBV11-2 and TRBJ1-2; TRBD1 matches at 11 bases. Germline-derived CDR1 and CDR2 are SGHAT and FQNNGV. V lost 1 base and J lost 5; bases outside the gene matches: 9. The CDR3 is made up of 17 amino acids. The CDR3, as DNA: TGTGCCAGCAGCTTAGGGTTCGGGACAGGGGGAAAGTATGGCTACACCTTC. Protein: CASSLGFGTGGKYGYTF.

The chain joins TRBV11-1 to TRBJ2-1, with 11 bases lining up with TRBD2. The CDR3 length is 19 residues. J was trimmed by 0 bases and V by 3 bases; bases with no gene match: 10. The germline V gene has CDR1 SGHAT and CDR2 FQDESV (reference sequence). The CDR3 spells CASSLVGLAEPSSYNEQFF. The CDR3, as DNA: TGTGCCAGCAGCTTGGTGGGACTAGCGGAGCCGAGCTCCTACAATGAGCAGTTCTTC. The full variable domain, rest sourced from reference TRBV11-1 and TRBJ2-1, is EAEVAQSPRYKITEKSQAVAFWCDPISGHATLYWYRQILGQGPELLVQFQDESVVDDSQLPKDRFSAERLKGVDSTLKIQPAELGDSAMYLCASSLVGLAEPSSYNEQFFGPGTRLTVL.

This clonotype was picked up a small number of times. The chain has TRBV7-3 and TRBJ2-3, with 11 bases aligning to TRBD2. Looked up from germline, CDR1 is SGHTA and CDR2 is FQGTGA. This CDR3 spans 15 amino acids. V dropped 3 bases and J dropped 1; count of bases not matched to a gene: 0. The CDR3 sequence: CASSLGLAGTDTQYF. DNA of the CDR3: TGTGCCAGCAGCTTGGGACTAGCGGGCACAGATACGCAGTATTTT. Full variable domain (rest looked up from reference TRBV7-3 and TRBJ2-3): GAGVSQTPSNKVTEKGKYVELRCDPISGHTALYWYRQSLGQGPEFLIYFQGTGAADDSGLPNDRFFAVRPEGSVSTLKIQRTERGDSAVYLCASSLGLAGTDTQYFGPGTRLTVL.

V and J are TRBV3-1 and TRBJ2-7; D ambiguous. Germline CDR1 reads LGHDT; CDR2 reads YNNKEL (reference sequence). This CDR3 is built from 12 residues. Trimming shortened V by 0 bases and J by 6 bases, and 6 bases separated the two germline ends. The CDR3 protein is CASSQDPVEQYF. Here the CDR3 DNA reads TGTGCCAGCAGCCAAGATCCCGTCGAGCAGTACTTC.

The chain couples TRBV19 to TRBJ1-5; D might be TRBD1 (6 bases). Trimming left V 3 bases short and J 5 bases short, with 17 bases between. This CDR3 contains 16 residues. Germline loops: CDR1 LNHDA, CDR2 SQIVND (reference sequence). The CDR3 reads CASSMIPTGGDQPQHF. CDR3 coding DNA: TGTGCCAGTAGTATGATCCCGACAGGCGGGGATCAGCCCCAGCATTTT.

This clonotype was recorded a few times. The chain employs TRBV12-3 or TRBV12-4 and TRBJ2-1, with D possibly called TRBD1 or TRBD2 (6 bases each). The CDR3 runs to 13 residues. V lost 6 bases to trimming and J lost 11 bases, with 17 bases between them. This CDR3 is CASSQGGPAKQFF. Here the CDR3 DNA reads TGTGCCAGCAGCCAAGGGGGGCCTGCAAAGCAGTTCTTC.

The CDR3 region has the DNA TGTGCCATCGGGGGGAGCGAGGGCAATGAGCAGTTCTTC. The encoded protein is CAIGGSEGNEQFF. The J gene is TRBJ2-1, the V gene TRBV10-3, with D tentatively TRBD2 (6 bases). Germline lookup yields CDR1 ENHRY and CDR2 SYGVKD. This CDR3 spans 13 amino acids. V lost 8 bases, J lost 6 bases, and 14 bases lay in between.

This clonotype was seen repeatedly, ten times or more. The chain combines TRBV20-1 with TRBJ2-3; D remains unclear. This CDR3 is built from 16 residues. Trimming left V 3 bases short and J 4 bases short, with 20 bases between. The germline V gene has CDR1 DFQATT and CDR2 SNEGSKA (reference sequence). The CDR3 sequence is CSASTFRRIGPDTQYF. The CDR3 nucleotides are TGCAGTGCTAGTACTTTTAGACGCATAGGGCCAGATACGCAGTATTTT.

The V gene is TRBV7-3, the J gene TRBJ2-3; D uncertain. Germline values: CDR1 SGHTA, CDR2 FQGTGA. The CDR3 loop spans 15 amino acids. The V gene lost 5 bases and the J gene lost 2 bases, with 14 bases spanning the gap. The CDR3 spells CASSPDAWITDTQYF. In DNA, the CDR3 is TGTGCCAGCAGCCCCGACGCGTGGATCACAGATACGCAGTATTTT.

This clonotype was recorded a few times. This chain uses TRBV12-3 or TRBV12-4 with TRBJ2-1; 9 positions match TRBD2. The V segment lost 4 bases and the J segment 4 bases; nucleotides outside the gene matches: 5. The CDR3 covers 15 residues. This CDR3 reads CASSSLRGGYNEQFF. The CDR3 bases are TGTGCCAGCAGTTCCCTGCGGGGGGGATACAATGAGCAGTTCTTC.

The chain couples TRBV20-1 to TRBJ1-3; 8 bases match TRBD1. The V and J ends lost 7 bases and 1 base, in that order; junction bases with no gene match: 3. This CDR3 has 13 amino acids. Looked up from germline, CDR1 is DFQATT and CDR2 is SNEGSKA (reference sequence). The CDR3 here is CSGQGISGNTIYF. CDR3 DNA sequence: TGCAGTGGACAGGGGATTTCTGGAAACACCATATATTTT.

The chain combines TRBV20-1 with TRBJ2-1, with 7 positions matching TRBD2. This CDR3 is built from 14 residues. Germline V gene data show CDR1 as DFQATT and CDR2 as SNEGSKA (reference sequence). The J segment lost 14 bases and the V segment lost 6 bases, leaving 19 bases of the junction unmatched. CDR3 nucleotides: TGCAGTGCCCCCGGGAATAGCGGGTTTGGGGGGGAGTTCTTC. It translates to CSAPGNSGFGGEFF.

V and J are TRBV27 and TRBJ2-7, with TRBD1 identical over 7 bases. The ends lost 4 bases at V and 0 bases at J; junction bases unmatched: 6. This CDR3 is built from 15 residues. The germline V gene has CDR1 MNHEY and CDR2 SMNVEV (reference sequence). The CDR3 DNA reads TGTGCCAGCAGTTGGTGGACAGGTGCCTCCTACGAGCAGTACTTC. Protein sequence: CASSWWTGASYEQYF.